This paragraph covers one TCR beta chain sequence. What it recognizes is unknown. The CDR3 covers 15 residues. Trimming removed 4 bases from V and 9 bases from J, with 16 bases in between. Germline assignment: CDR1 MNHEY and CDR2 SMNVEV (reference sequence). TCRdb recomputed calls from the 5' RACE reads with MiXCR, one row per CDR3 protein. Among 200,000 to 250,000 distinct CDR3 sequences listed, approximately 8% were seen once. The data stem from a study of identical twins. Regarding the study as a whole: Model-predicted out-of-frame TCR alpha sharing fell below observed values in monozygotic twins.

This sample was shared with a second study, whose subject was yellow fever vaccine responses in identical twins.

Specimen: CD8+ T cells sorted from blood. The chain links TRBV27 to TRBJ1-6; D might be TRBD1 (5 bases). The TCR comes from a young woman in good health. The CDR3: CASSSDPLGGSPLHF. The CDR3 bases are TGTGCCAGCAGTTCCGATCCTCTGGGGGGTTCACCCCTCCACTTT.